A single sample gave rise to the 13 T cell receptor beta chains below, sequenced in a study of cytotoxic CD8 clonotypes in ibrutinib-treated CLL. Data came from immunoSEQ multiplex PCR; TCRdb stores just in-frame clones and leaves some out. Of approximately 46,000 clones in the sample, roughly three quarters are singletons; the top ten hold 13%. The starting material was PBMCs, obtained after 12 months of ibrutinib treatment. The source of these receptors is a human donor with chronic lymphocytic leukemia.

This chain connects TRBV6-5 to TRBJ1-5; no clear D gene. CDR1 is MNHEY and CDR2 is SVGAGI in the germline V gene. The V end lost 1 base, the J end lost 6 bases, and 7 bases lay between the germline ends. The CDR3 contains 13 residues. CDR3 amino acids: CASSYLKGQPQHF. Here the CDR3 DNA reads TGTGCCAGCAGTTACTTAAAGGGTCAGCCCCAGCATTTT.

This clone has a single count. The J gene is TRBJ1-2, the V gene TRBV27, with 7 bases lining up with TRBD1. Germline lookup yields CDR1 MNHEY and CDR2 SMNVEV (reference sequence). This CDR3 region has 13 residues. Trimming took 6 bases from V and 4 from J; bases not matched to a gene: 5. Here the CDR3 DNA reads TGTGCCAGCAGCCTGGGACAGACCTATGGCTACACCTTC. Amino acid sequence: CASSLGQTYGYTF.

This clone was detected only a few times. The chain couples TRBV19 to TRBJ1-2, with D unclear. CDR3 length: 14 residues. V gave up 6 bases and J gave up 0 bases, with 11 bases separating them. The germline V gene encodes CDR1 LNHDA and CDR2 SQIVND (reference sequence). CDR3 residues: CASRHERTNYGYTF. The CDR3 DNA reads TGTGCCAGTAGGCACGAACGGACTAACTATGGCTACACCTTC.

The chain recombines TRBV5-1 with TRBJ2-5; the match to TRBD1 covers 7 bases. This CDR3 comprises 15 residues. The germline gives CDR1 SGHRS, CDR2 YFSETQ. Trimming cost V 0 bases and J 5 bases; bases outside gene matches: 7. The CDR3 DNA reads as TGCGCCAGCAGCTTGGGAACAGGGGTGGTCGAGACCCAGTACTTC. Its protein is CASSLGTGVVETQYF.

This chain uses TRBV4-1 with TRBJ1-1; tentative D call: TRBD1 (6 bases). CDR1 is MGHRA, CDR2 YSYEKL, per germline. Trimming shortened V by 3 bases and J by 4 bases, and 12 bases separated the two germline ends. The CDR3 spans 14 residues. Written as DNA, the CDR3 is TGCGCCAGCAGCCACCCGCGACAGGCCACTGAAGCTTTCTTT. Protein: CASSHPRQATEAFF.

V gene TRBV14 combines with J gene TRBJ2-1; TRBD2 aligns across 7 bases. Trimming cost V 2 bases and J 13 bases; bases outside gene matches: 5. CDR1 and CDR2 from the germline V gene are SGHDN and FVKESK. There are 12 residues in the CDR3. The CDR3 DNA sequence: TGTGCCAGCAGCCAATGGCGGGAGTATCAGTTCTTC. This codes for CASSQWREYQFF.

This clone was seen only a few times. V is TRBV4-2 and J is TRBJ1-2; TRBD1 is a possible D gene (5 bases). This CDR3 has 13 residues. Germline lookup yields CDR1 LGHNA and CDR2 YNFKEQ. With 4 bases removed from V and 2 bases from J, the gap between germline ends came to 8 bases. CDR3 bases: TGTGCCAGCAGCCCCGACAGAAACTATGGCTACACCTTC. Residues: CASSPDRNYGYTF.

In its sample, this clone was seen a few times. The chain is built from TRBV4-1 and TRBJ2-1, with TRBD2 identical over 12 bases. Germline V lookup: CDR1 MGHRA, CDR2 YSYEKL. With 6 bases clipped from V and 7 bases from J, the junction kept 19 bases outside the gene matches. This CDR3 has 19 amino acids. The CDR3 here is CASSPSLGFRLAGGNEQFF. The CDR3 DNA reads TGCGCCAGCAGTCCCTCCTTGGGGTTTCGGCTAGCGGGAGGGAATGAGCAGTTCTTC.

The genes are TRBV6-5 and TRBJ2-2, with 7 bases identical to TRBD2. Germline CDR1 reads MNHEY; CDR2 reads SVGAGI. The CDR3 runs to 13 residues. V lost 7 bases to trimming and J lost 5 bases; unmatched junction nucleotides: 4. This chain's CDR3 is CASTWEGTGELFF. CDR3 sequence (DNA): TGTGCCAGCACTTGGGAGGGGACCGGGGAGCTGTTTTTT.

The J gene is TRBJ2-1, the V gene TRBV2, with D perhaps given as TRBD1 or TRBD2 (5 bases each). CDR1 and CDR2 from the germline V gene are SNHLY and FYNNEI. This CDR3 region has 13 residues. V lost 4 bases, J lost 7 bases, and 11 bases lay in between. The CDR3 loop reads CASSVVRENEQFF. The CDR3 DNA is TGTGCCAGCAGTGTTGTCAGGGAGAATGAGCAGTTCTTC. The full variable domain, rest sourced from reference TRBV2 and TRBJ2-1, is EPEVTQTPSHQVTQMGQEVILRCVPISNHLYFYWYRQILGQKVEFLVSFYNNEISEKSEIFDDQFSVERPDGSNFTLKIRSTKLEDSAMYFCASSVVRENEQFFGPGTRLTVL.

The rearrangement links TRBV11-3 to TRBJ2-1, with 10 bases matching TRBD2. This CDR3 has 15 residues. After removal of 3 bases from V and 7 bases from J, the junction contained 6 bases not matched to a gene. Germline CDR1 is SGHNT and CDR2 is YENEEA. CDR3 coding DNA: TGTGCCAGCAGCTTGGGAGCGGGAGGGTTTAATGAGCAGTTCTTC. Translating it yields CASSLGAGGFNEQFF.

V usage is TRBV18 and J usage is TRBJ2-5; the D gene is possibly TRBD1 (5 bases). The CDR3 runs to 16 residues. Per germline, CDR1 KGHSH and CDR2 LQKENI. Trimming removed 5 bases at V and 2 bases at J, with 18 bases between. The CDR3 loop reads CASSAQKNPGQETQYF. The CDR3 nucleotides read TGTGCCAGCTCAGCCCAAAAAAATCCAGGGCAAGAGACCCAGTACTTC.

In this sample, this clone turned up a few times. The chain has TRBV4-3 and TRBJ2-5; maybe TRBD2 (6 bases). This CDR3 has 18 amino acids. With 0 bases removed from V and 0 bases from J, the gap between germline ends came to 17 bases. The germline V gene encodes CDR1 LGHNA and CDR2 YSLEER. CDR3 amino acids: CASSQDRRAGSYQETQYF. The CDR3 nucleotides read TGCGCCAGCAGCCAAGATCGGAGGGCAGGGAGCTACCAAGAGACCCAGTACTTC.